Shown below are 19 T cell receptor beta chains from a single sample sequenced in a study of T-cell memory formation after mild COVID-19. TCRdb called the 5' RACE reads again in MiXCR, with one record for every CDR3 protein. This table has roughly 180,000 distinct CDR3 sequences, around 20% appearing once. Sequences were obtained from PBMCs or a T cell subset sorted from them (not recorded which). Receptors originate from a man between 18 and 29 years old who had mild COVID-19 (a few samples of this study predate the infection). Cell type and time point are not known.

The gene calls are TRBV7-3 and TRBJ2-5; 8 bases match TRBD2. V shed 4 bases, J shed 5 bases, and the junction held 3 bases outside the gene matches. This CDR3 has 13 amino acids. CDR1 SGHTA and CDR2 FQGTGA come from the germline V gene. The CDR3 loop is CASSSRGGETQYF. CDR3 sequence (DNA): TGTGCCAGCAGCTCCCGGGGGGGGGAGACCCAGTACTTC.

V usage is TRBV5-1 and J usage is TRBJ2-3; D call uncertain. With 0 bases removed from V and 5 bases from J, the gap between germline ends came to 16 bases. The CDR3 sequence is 16 residues long. Germline CDR1 SGHRS, CDR2 YFSETQ. CDR3 loop: CASSLADRPGGDTQYF. CDR3 coding DNA: TGCGCCAGCAGCTTGGCGGACCGTCCGGGCGGAGATACGCAGTATTTT. Full variable domain (outside the CDR3, taken from reference TRBV5-1 and TRBJ2-3): KAGVTQTPRYLIKTRGQQVTLSCSPISGHRSVSWYQQTPGQGLQFLFEYFSETQRNKGNFPGRFSGRQFSNSRSEMNVSTLELGDSALYLCASSLADRPGGDTQYFGPGTRLTVL.

This clonotype was seen only a few times. V and J are TRBV12-3 or TRBV12-4 and TRBJ2-5; D is perhaps TRBD2 (6 bases). This CDR3 spans 14 amino acids. Trimming stripped 3 bases from V and 5 bases from J, with 13 bases between. The CDR3 loop is CASSLDYRWETQYF. The CDR3, as DNA: TGTGCCAGCAGTTTGGACTACCGGTGGGAGACCCAGTACTTC.

The chain uses TRBV4-2 and TRBJ1-2; 7 nucleotides agree with TRBD1. V was pared by 5 bases and J by 4 bases, with 7 bases of the junction left unmatched. CDR1 is LGHNA and CDR2 is YNFKEQ in the germline V gene. The CDR3 loop spans 14 amino acids. CDR3 residues: CASSSPGTAYGYTF. CDR3 nucleotides: TGTGCCAGCAGCTCACCCGGGACAGCCTATGGCTACACCTTC.

The chain couples TRBV5-8 to TRBJ2-3; a weak D match, TRBD1 (6 bases). The CDR3 spans 13 residues. Germline V CDR1 and CDR2: SGHTS, YDEGEE. The germline V and J ends were trimmed by 7 bases and 1 base, with 10 bases remaining between them. The CDR3 here is CASREGGTDTQYF. DNA of the CDR3: TGTGCCAGCCGCGAGGGGGGCACAGATACGCAGTATTTT.

The chain uses TRBV12-3 or TRBV12-4 and TRBJ2-3, with a weak D call TRBD2 (7 bases). Trimming removed 7 bases at V and 3 bases at J, with 14 bases between. This CDR3 comprises 14 residues. The CDR3 loop reads CASTGGARTDTQYF. DNA for the CDR3: TGTGCCAGCACTGGGGGGGCGCGGACAGATACGCAGTATTTT.

The sample holds many counts of this clonotype. The chain couples TRBV5-1 to TRBJ2-1; TRBD1 might be the D (5 bases). Germline V CDR1 and CDR2: SGHRS, YFSETQ. There are 14 residues in the CDR3. V lost 0 bases and J lost 7, with 11 bases in between. The CDR3 DNA follows: TGCGCCAGCAGCTTGGCGCAGGGTCGGAATGAGCAGTTCTTC. Encoded protein: CASSLAQGRNEQFF. Full variable domain (remainder filled in from reference TRBV5-1 and TRBJ2-1): KAGVTQTPRYLIKTRGQQVTLSCSPISGHRSVSWYQQTPGQGLQFLFEYFSETQRNKGNFPGRFSGRQFSNSRSEMNVSTLELGDSALYLCASSLAQGRNEQFFGPGTRLTVL.

This clonotype was picked up a small number of times. The chain joins TRBV7-2 to TRBJ2-1, with 8 bases matching TRBD2. V dropped 5 bases and J dropped 8; count of bases not matched to a gene: 8. Per the germline V gene, CDR1 is SGHTA and CDR2 is FQGNSA. This CDR3 has 14 residues. CDR3: CASSVGGAQDEQFF. CDR3 bases: TGTGCCAGCAGCGTCGGGGGGGCCCAAGATGAGCAGTTCTTC.

This clonotype was seen at least ten times. The CDR3 bases are TGTGCCACCAGTGATTTGCTGGTGGGTCGGAACGAGCAGTACGTC. It is translated as CATSDLLVGRNEQYV. The gene calls are TRBV24-1 and TRBJ2-7; D remains ambiguous. With 0 bases removed from V and 5 bases from J, the gap between germline ends came to 13 bases. CDR1 and CDR2 (germline): KGHDR, SFDVKD. The CDR3 consists of 15 residues.

V and J are TRBV2 and TRBJ1-5; a weak D match, TRBD1 (5 bases). CDR3 length equals 13 residues. In germline, CDR1 is SNHLY, CDR2 FYNNEI. The ends were cut back, 6 bases at V and 5 bases at J, with 11 bases in the middle. The DNA of the CDR3 is TGTGCCAGCAGGGGGGTGTTGGATCAGCCCCAGCATTTT. It is translated as CASRGVLDQPQHF.

There are a few counts of this clonotype. This chain uses TRBV27 with TRBJ1-2; weak D call: TRBD1 (5 bases). Trimming removed 8 bases from V and 7 bases from J, with 17 bases in between. There are 13 residues in the CDR3. Germline assignment: CDR1 MNHEY and CDR2 SMNVEV (reference sequence). The CDR3 DNA follows: TGTGCCAGCCGGGGCTTTACGTCGGGTGGCTACACCTTC. Protein product: CASRGFTSGGYTF.

The V and J genes are TRBV7-2 and TRBJ2-3; 15 nucleotides align to TRBD2. With V trimmed by 5 bases and J by 2 bases, 11 bases remained unmatched. This CDR3 is 19 amino acids long. CDR1 and CDR2 from the germline V gene are SGHTA and FQGNSA. The CDR3 nucleotides read TGTGCCAGCAGCCGTGATGGACTAGCGGGGGGGCCGGTCACAGATACGCAGTATTTT. Its translation: CASSRDGLAGGPVTDTQYF.

The sample holds a few counts of this clonotype. A read error may be the cause here, since a much bigger clone is one base away. The rearrangement joins TRBV7-9 to TRBJ2-5; 10 bases align to TRBD1. Germline trimming cut 5 bases from V and 2 bases from J; bases unmatched to any gene: 2. The germline V gene has CDR1 SEHNR and CDR2 FQNEAQ (reference sequence). This CDR3 contains 14 residues. CDR3: CASSLDRGQETQYF. Here the CDR3 DNA reads TGTGCCAGCAGCCTGGACAGGGGGCAAGAGACCCAGTACTTC.

The table lists this clonotype with a count of one. The chain links TRBV3-1 to TRBJ2-5; D remains ambiguous. The CDR3 sequence is 14 residues long. The germline gives CDR1 LGHDT, CDR2 YNNKEL (reference sequence). V was cut by 3 bases and J by 4 bases, with 12 bases left in between. CDR3 bases: TGTGCCAGCAGCCACACCCGCGGTTCAGAGACCCAGTACTTC. This translates into CASSHTRGSETQYF.

This clonotype appeared many times. The V gene is TRBV9, the J gene TRBJ2-1; 10 bases are shared with TRBD2. V was pared by 4 bases and J by 4 bases, with 2 bases of the junction left unmatched. Germline V gene data show CDR1 as SGDLS and CDR2 as YYNGEE. The CDR3 has 14 residues. The CDR3 protein is CASSLSGGYNEQFF. DNA of the CDR3: TGTGCCAGCAGCCTTAGCGGGGGGTACAATGAGCAGTTCTTC.

The V and J genes are TRBV24-1 and TRBJ1-1; 8 nucleotides align to TRBD1. The germline V gene encodes CDR1 KGHDR and CDR2 SFDVKD. Germline trimming cut 6 bases from V and 3 bases from J; bases unmatched to any gene: 8. This CDR3 is 15 amino acids long. The CDR3, as DNA: TGTGCCACCAGTATAGGACAGGGTCTCGACACTGAAGCTTTCTTT. This codes for CATSIGQGLDTEAFF.

The V gene is TRBV7-2, the J gene TRBJ1-2; 7 bases are shared with TRBD1. Germline assignment: CDR1 SGHTA and CDR2 FQGNSA. J lost 4 bases, V lost 5 bases, and 10 bases had no gene match. The CDR3 is made up of 15 amino acids. CDR3 sequence reads: CASSRRTGTSYGYTF. The CDR3 DNA reads TGTGCCAGCAGCAGGCGGACAGGAACAAGCTATGGCTACACCTTC.

This chain uses TRBV20-1 with TRBJ2-3; possibly TRBD1 for D (8 bases). With 3 bases removed from V and 2 bases from J, the gap between germline ends came to 21 bases. Germline lookup yields CDR1 DFQATT and CDR2 SNEGSKA (reference sequence). This CDR3 is 17 amino acids long. CDR3 protein: CSARRGSGGPATDTQYF. The CDR3 DNA reads as TGCAGTGCTAGGCGGGGGTCAGGGGGCCCCGCCACAGATACGCAGTATTTT.

CDR3 sequence reads: CASSLDGRAMAATGELFF. In DNA form, the CDR3 reads TGTGCCAGCAGCTTAGACGGCCGGGCAATGGCGGCCACCGGGGAGCTGTTTTTT. The J gene is TRBJ2-2, the V gene TRBV11-3; D is undetermined. The CDR3 is made up of 18 amino acids. Trimming took 0 bases from V and 4 from J, leaving 18 bases between them. Germline CDR1 SGHNT, CDR2 YENEEA.